These T cell receptor beta chains were read from a single sample in a study of CD8 T cells in Susac syndrome. TCRdb ran MiXCR on the immunoSEQ multiplex PCR reads and lists one entry per CDR3 protein. The table has about 250,000 distinct CDR3 sequences, roughly 95% seen once; the top ten hold approximately 0.07%. Specimen: CD4+ T cells from PBMCs. Source of these receptors: a human donor with multiple sclerosis. Each CDR3 is given with its conserved first and last residue. Each record gives: J gene, clone size, V gene, D gene, CDR3 protein, CDR3 DNA. D genes are given only for firm matches. Expanded clones are given a class, and other clones once, few, many or no size at all.

>TRBJ1-1|-|TRBV19|-
CASSLPGIARGAEAFF
TGTGCCAGTAGTCTCCCCGGGATAGCCCGGGGGGCTGAAGCTTTCTTT
>TRBJ1-2|-|TRBV2|-
CASSEGPLEYGYTF
TGTGCCAGCAGTGAGGGACCGCTGGAGTATGGCTACACCTTC
>TRBJ2-2|-|TRBV12-3/TRBV12-4|-
CASSLWPRDTGELFF
TGTGCCAGCAGTTTGTGGCCGCGAGACACCGGGGAGCTGTTTTTT
>TRBJ2-3|-|TRBV2|TRBD2
CASSDRRSGSTSSTDTQYF
TGTGCCAGCAGTGATAGGCGAAGCGGGAGCACCTCTAGCACAGATACGCAGTATTTT
>TRBJ2-5|-|TRBV29-1|-
CSVEEAAWGTQYF
TGCAGCGTTGAAGAAGCGGCCTGGGGGACCCAGTACTTC
>TRBJ2-7|-|TRBV20-1|TRBD1
CSAASGGLREQYF
TGCAGTGCTGCCTCAGGGGGTTTGCGCGAGCAGTACTTC
>TRBJ2-5|once|TRBV6-6|-
CASSSDFGAQETQYF
TGTGCCAGCAGTTCCGACTTTGGGGCCCAAGAGACCCAGTACTTC
>TRBJ2-5|-|TRBV27|-
CASSLLGVGQRETQYF
TGTGCCAGCAGTTTATTGGGGGTCGGGCAGCGGGAGACCCAGTACTTC
>TRBJ1-1|-|TRBV18|-
CASSPPVFQGTLLNTEAFF
TGTGCCAGCTCACCACCGGTCTTCCAAGGCACCCTCTTGAACACTGAAGCTTTCTTT
>TRBJ1-2|-|TRBV7-9|-
CASSFTGGDTSGYTF
TGTGCCAGCAGCTTTACGGGGGGAGACACCTCTGGCTACACCTTC
>TRBJ2-1|-|TRBV15|TRBD1
CATSTWTGTVNEQFF
TGTGCCACCAGTACTTGGACAGGGACTGTCAATGAGCAGTTCTTC
>TRBJ2-1|-|TRBV3-1|TRBD2
CASSQALRLAGGQGEQFF
TGTGCCAGCAGCCAAGCTCTGCGGCTAGCGGGAGGGCAGGGTGAGCAGTTCTTC
>TRBJ2-2|-|TRBV12-3/TRBV12-4|-
CASSLALSDSPANTGELFF
TGTGCCAGCAGTTTAGCGCTATCGGACAGCCCCGCGAACACCGGGGAGCTGTTTTTT
>TRBJ2-5|-|TRBV30|-
CAWSVQGGQETQYF
TGTGCCTGGAGTGTACAGGGCGGTCAGGAGACCCAGTACTTC
>TRBJ2-1|-|TRBV9|-
CASSVYSGLGQALPNEQFF
TGTGCCAGCAGCGTATATTCAGGGTTGGGGCAGGCTTTGCCTAATGAGCAGTTCTTC
>TRBJ1-2|-|TRBV7-6|-
CASSLDPSGGYTF
TGTGCCAGCAGCTTAGACCCGAGCGGTGGCTACACCTTC
>TRBJ2-5|-|TRBV29-1|TRBD2
CSGSGTSGGPATQYF
TGCAGCGGTTCAGGGACTAGCGGGGGGCCCGCGACCCAGTACTTC
>TRBJ2-1|once|TRBV24-1|TRBD2
CATSDPGLAGGFNEQFF
TGTGCCACCAGTGACCCCGGCCTAGCGGGAGGGTTCAATGAGCAGTTCTTC
>TRBJ1-5|once|TRBV2|TRBD1
CATGQSRNQPQHF
TGTGCCACGGGACAGTCCCGTAATCAGCCCCAGCATTTT
>TRBJ2-7|-|TRBV7-2|-
CASSLIAASYEQYF
TGTGCCAGCAGCCTAATAGCGGCCTCCTACGAGCAGTACTTC
>TRBJ2-3|-|TRBV4-2|TRBD2
CASSQATSGSAGDTQYF
TGTGCCAGCAGCCAGGCGACTAGCGGGAGTGCTGGAGATACGCAGTATTTT
>TRBJ2-2|-|TRBV5-1|TRBD2
CASSFGLAVNTGELFF
TGCGCCAGCAGCTTCGGACTAGCGGTTAACACCGGGGAGCTGTTTTTT
>TRBJ2-1|-|TRBV6-1|-
CASSEAGGLSSYNEQFF
TGTGCCAGCAGTGAAGCAGGCGGACTGAGCTCCTACAATGAGCAGTTCTTC
>TRBJ1-6|-|TRBV4-2|TRBD1
CASSQGQGEGSPLHF
TGTGCCAGCAGCCAGGGACAGGGGGAAGGTTCACCCCTCCACTTT
>TRBJ2-7|-|TRBV28|TRBD1
CASSLSLGTGDYEQYF
TGTGCCAGCAGTTTATCTCTCGGGACAGGGGACTACGAGCAGTACTTC
>TRBJ2-5|-|TRBV28|TRBD2
CASSLLRGQETQYF
TGTGCCAGCAGTTTATTGCGGGGGCAAGAGACCCAGTACTTC
>TRBJ2-2|-|TRBV4-1|TRBD2
CASSHAGLAGGPVAGELFF
TGCGCCAGCAGCCACGCCGGACTAGCGGGGGGGCCGGTGGCCGGGGAGCTGTTTTTT
>TRBJ2-7|-|TRBV27|TRBD2
CASSTNPGGVNEQYF
TGTGCCAGCAGCACCAACCCGGGGGGGGTCAACGAGCAGTACTTC
>TRBJ2-7|-|TRBV12-3/TRBV12-4|TRBD1
CASSFEFGDRSYEQYF
TGTGCCAGCAGTTTTGAATTCGGGGACAGGAGCTACGAGCAGTACTTC
>TRBJ1-2|-|TRBV20-1|TRBD1
CSAQGGGGYGYTF
TGCAGTGCTCAGGGGGGGGGAGGCTATGGCTACACCTTC
>TRBJ2-5|few|TRBV7-2|-
CASSLYGTLRETQYF
TGTGCCAGCAGCTTATATGGAACCCTGAGGGAGACCCAGTACTTC
>TRBJ2-2|once|TRBV4-1|TRBD2
CASSQVLAVTGELFF
TGCGCCAGCAGCCAAGTCCTAGCGGTAACCGGGGAGCTGTTTTTT
>TRBJ1-2|once|TRBV5-1|-
CASSLEGGWYGYTF
TGCGCCAGCAGCTTGGAAGGAGGATGGTACGGCTACACCTTC
>TRBJ2-3|-|TRBV20-1|-
CSARDPQGRTDTQYF
TGCAGTGCTAGAGATCCTCAGGGGCGCACAGATACGCAGTATTTT
>TRBJ2-5|-|TRBV10-3|-
CAISESVLQETQYF
TGTGCCATCAGTGAGTCTGTCTTACAAGAGACCCAGTACTTC
>TRBJ2-1|-|TRBV5-4|TRBD2
CASSQGLAGGTNEQFF
TGTGCCAGCAGCCAGGGACTAGCGGGGGGAACGAATGAGCAGTTCTTC
>TRBJ2-2|-|TRBV4-2|-
CASSQDGTGELFF
TGTGCCAGCAGCCAAGATGGAACCGGGGAGCTGTTTTTT
>TRBJ2-5|-|TRBV20-1|TRBD2
CSASLAGEETQYF
TGCAGTGCTAGTTTAGCGGGGGAAGAGACCCAGTACTTC
>TRBJ1-1|-|TRBV6-5|-
CASSPGRRNTEAFF
TGTGCCAGCAGCCCAGGGAGGAGGAACACTGAAGCTTTCTTT
>TRBJ2-3|-|TRBV5-4|TRBD1
CASRGTVTSDTQYF
TGTGCCAGCAGGGGGACAGTAACTTCAGATACGCAGTATTTT
>TRBJ2-7|once|TRBV5-1|-
CASSSLQGGGAYEQYF
TGCGCCAGCAGCTCCCTCCAGGGCGGAGGGGCCTACGAGCAGTACTTC
>TRBJ2-2|-|TRBV7-9|-
CASSSDNPQGGANTGELFF
TGTGCCAGCAGCTCCGACAACCCACAGGGAGGGGCGAACACCGGGGAGCTGTTTTTT
>TRBJ2-1|-|TRBV20-1|TRBD2
CSANQRPGLAGEGQFF
TGCAGTGCTAACCAACGACCGGGACTAGCGGGAGAGGGGCAGTTCTTC
>TRBJ1-1|-|TRBV4-2|-
CASSHPGQTEAFF
TGTGCCAGCAGCCACCCCGGACAGACTGAAGCTTTCTTT
>TRBJ2-1|-|TRBV7-2|-
CASSLVAESYEQFF
TGTGCCAGCAGCTTAGTCGCCGAGTCGTATGAGCAGTTCTTC
>TRBJ2-3|-|TRBV29-1|-
CSGWVRGISTDTQYF
TGCAGCGGCTGGGTCCGAGGGATTAGCACAGATACGCAGTATTTT
>TRBJ1-2|-|TRBV11-2|-
CASSFPSYGYTF
TGTGCCAGCAGCTTCCCGAGCTATGGCTACACCTTC
>TRBJ2-6|-|TRBV19|-
CASSISGAGANVLTF
TGTGCCAGTAGTATCTCGGGGGCCGGGGCCAACGTCCTGACTTTC
>TRBJ2-4|-|TRBV5-1|TRBD1
CASSDTGDSDIQYF
TGCGCCAGCAGCGACACAGGGGATTCGGACATTCAGTACTTC
>TRBJ1-3|-|TRBV9|-
CASSPQAGIGGNTIYF
TGTGCCAGCAGCCCTCAGGCAGGGATAGGTGGAAACACCATATATTTT